The sequence of this TCR beta chain was determined in a study of early T cells in non-severe SARS-CoV-2 infection. About the research overall: The input, bulk RNA from unsorted whole blood, was sequenced, and chains were unpaired.

This clonotype was seen a few times. The antigen is not known. Unique molecular identifier tags were affixed to discrete cDNA molecules. TCRdb called the 5' RACE reads again in MiXCR, with one record for every CDR3 protein. The data hold over 35,000 distinct CDR3 sequences, with roughly 10% observed a single time. Overall study findings and caveats: The matching step, a VDJdb search, favored anti-spike CD8 responses and missed private and CD4 specificities.

This receptor was obtained from an adult who was a healthcare worker with PCR-confirmed SARS-CoV-2 infection or an uninfected control (not recorded which). The source material was whole blood.

The CDR3 DNA sequence: TGTGCCGCCAAGGGACAGGGAAACACCGGGGAGCTGTTTTTT. This encodes CAAKGQGNTGELFF. The gene calls are TRBV27 and TRBJ2-2; the match to TRBD1 covers 9 bases. This CDR3 contains 14 residues. CDR1 and CDR2 (germline): MNHEY, SMNVEV (reference sequence). V lost 11 bases to trimming and J lost 2 bases; unmatched junction nucleotides: 6.